What follows are 30 T cell receptor beta chains derived from one specimen sequenced in a study of blood T cell repertoires in COVID-19. The data were produced by immunoSEQ multiplex PCR, yet TCRdb's version contains in-frame clones alone and is incomplete. The sample consists of fewer than 200,000 clones, approximately 92% of them appearing once. Sample: peripheral blood. These receptors originate from a man aged 30 to 45 with COVID-19, enrolled during active disease.

V gene TRBV4-1 combines with J gene TRBJ1-1; D remains ambiguous. CDR1 MGHRA and CDR2 YSYEKL come from the germline V gene. The CDR3 runs 15 residues. Trimming removed 6 bases from V and 1 base from J, with 15 bases in between. This chain's CDR3 is CASRALEWANTEAFF. The CDR3 nucleotides are TGCGCCAGCAGGGCCTTGGAATGGGCGAACACTGAAGCTTTCTTT.

The gene calls are TRBV7-9 and TRBJ1-2, with 7 positions matching TRBD1. The CDR3 has 14 amino acids. Germline V gene lookup returns CDR1 SEHNR and CDR2 FQNEAQ (reference sequence). The V gene end was trimmed by 5 bases and the J gene end by 5 bases; junction bases not matched to a gene: 8. The CDR3 spells CASSLRQGGYGYTF. The CDR3 nucleotides are TGTGCCAGCAGCCTCCGACAGGGAGGTTATGGCTACACCTTC.

The rearrangement links TRBV6-5 to TRBJ2-5, with TRBD1 matching over 11 bases. V was clipped by 5 bases and J by 4 bases; unmatched bases: 6. This CDR3 is 15 amino acids long. CDR1 is MNHEY, CDR2 SVGAGI, per germline. The CDR3 protein is CASSNRDRGIETQYF. Written as DNA, the CDR3 is TGTGCCAGCAGTAACCGGGACAGGGGGATAGAGACCCAGTACTTC.

This chain uses TRBV6-5 with TRBJ2-3; maybe TRBD2 (6 bases). The V end lost 7 bases, the J end lost 9 bases, and 23 bases lay between the germline ends. In germline, CDR1 is MNHEY, CDR2 SVGAGI. The CDR3 length is 15 residues. CDR3 residues: CASNPQTRGTPTQYF. CDR3 DNA: TGTGCCAGCAATCCGCAAACTCGTGGGACTCCGACGCAGTATTTT.

V is TRBV11-2 and J is TRBJ2-1; 9 bases align to TRBD1. The CDR3 length is 16 residues. Germline assignment: CDR1 SGHAT and CDR2 FQNNGV. J gave up 2 bases and V 3 bases, and 5 bases lay outside the gene matches. CDR3 in amino acids: CASSFNRGPPYNEQFF. The CDR3 nucleotides read TGTGCCAGCAGCTTCAACAGGGGGCCTCCCTACAATGAGCAGTTCTTC.

The genes are TRBV14 and TRBJ1-4, with TRBD1 as a possible D gene (6 bases). Trimming removed 2 bases from V and 6 bases from J, with 13 bases in between. The CDR3 is 15 amino acids. Germline V CDR1 and CDR2: SGHDN, FVKESK. The CDR3 is CASSQSGGVDEKLFF. The DNA for the CDR3 is TGTGCCAGCAGCCAATCGGGGGGCGTAGATGAAAAACTGTTTTTT.

The V gene is TRBV24-1, the J gene TRBJ2-1; a possible D gene is TRBD2 (6 bases). Germline CDR1 reads KGHDR; CDR2 reads SFDVKD. The CDR3 loop spans 16 amino acids. V shed 1 base and J shed 6 bases, with 15 bases lying between them. The chain's CDR3 is CATSDFPRAAGNEQFF. In DNA form, the CDR3 reads TGTGCCACCAGTGATTTCCCCAGGGCAGCGGGCAATGAGCAGTTCTTC.

This chain links TRBV7-2 with TRBJ1-1, with D possibly matching TRBD1 (6 bases). The CDR3 is 13 amino acids. Between the trimmed V and J ends, which lost 3 bases and 4 bases, there was a span of 9 bases. The germline gives CDR1 SGHTA, CDR2 FQGNSA. CDR3: CASSFQGFTEAFF. The CDR3 DNA reads as TGTGCCAGCAGCTTCCAGGGGTTCACTGAAGCTTTCTTT.

This clone was counted once. The chain couples TRBV18 to TRBJ2-5, with 13 bases that match TRBD2. Germline V gives CDR1 KGHSH, CDR2 LQKENI. The J segment lost 5 bases and the V segment lost 8 bases, leaving 2 bases of the junction unmatched. This CDR3 comprises 13 residues. This CDR3 is CASAGLAGETQYF. The DNA for the CDR3 is TGTGCCAGCGCGGGACTAGCGGGGGAGACCCAGTACTTC. Filled out from reference TRBV18 and TRBJ2-5, the complete variable domain reads NAGVMQNPRHLVRRRGQEARLRCSPMKGHSHVYWYRQLPEEGLKFMVYLQKENIIDESGMPKERFSAEFPKEGPSILRIQQVVRGDSAAYFCASAGLAGETQYFGPGTRLLVL.

CDR3 nucleotides: TGTGCCAGCAGCTCACGACCGGGACTAGCGGAGAATGAGCAGTTCTTC. Its translation is CASSSRPGLAENEQFF. V usage is TRBV4-2 and J usage is TRBJ2-1; TRBD2 matches at 11 bases. V trimming: 5 bases; J trimming: 7 bases; junction bases outside the gene matches: 10. Looked up from germline, CDR1 is LGHNA and CDR2 is YNFKEQ. The length of the CDR3 is 16 residues.

The rearrangement uses TRBV10-1 and TRBJ2-7, with 11 bases aligning to TRBD2. Germline V gene lookup returns CDR1 WNHNN and CDR2 SYGVQD (reference sequence). Trimming removed 0 bases from V and 4 bases from J; junction bases left unmatched: 14. The CDR3 loop spans 19 amino acids. The CDR3 DNA sequence: TGCGCCAGCAGTGAGTCTCAAGTATCCCCGACTAGCGGGATTTACGAGCAGTACTTC. Its translation is CASSESQVSPTSGIYEQYF.

This chain uses TRBV11-2 with TRBJ2-7; 7 positions match TRBD2. Trimming removed 2 bases from V and 2 bases from J; junction bases left unmatched: 6. This CDR3 spans 15 amino acids. Germline CDR1 is SGHAT and CDR2 is FQNNGV. CDR3 region: CASSLIGRGAYEQYF. The CDR3 bases are TGTGCCAGCAGCTTAATAGGACGGGGGGCCTACGAGCAGTACTTC. Based on the CDR3 plus reference TRBV11-2 and TRBJ2-7, the full variable domain is EAGVAQSPRYKIIEKRQSVAFWCNPISGHATLYWYQQILGQGPKLLIQFQNNGVVDDSQLPKDRFSAERLKGVDSTLKIQPAKLEDSAVYLCASSLIGRGAYEQYFGPGTRLTVT.

Concerning this clone itself: Other nucleotide sequences in the sample specify the same CDR3. The chain joins TRBV5-4 to TRBJ1-3, with TRBD1 matching 8 bases. Trimming took 0 bases from V and 2 from J; bases not matched to a gene: 1. CDR3 length equals 15 residues. Germline assignment: CDR1 SGHNT and CDR2 YYREEE (reference sequence). CDR3 residues: CASSLGQGPGNTIYF. As DNA, the CDR3 is TGTGCCAGCAGCTTGGGACAGGGGCCTGGAAACACCATATATTTT.

The V gene is TRBV7-3, the J gene TRBJ2-7; 9 bases are a match to TRBD1. Germline CDR1 reads SGHTA; CDR2 reads FQGTGA. This CDR3 is built from 16 residues. After removal of 8 bases from V and 2 bases from J, the junction contained 13 bases not matched to a gene. The chain's CDR3 is CASWTSGGTGTYEQYF. The CDR3 DNA sequence: TGTGCCAGCTGGACCTCTGGAGGGACAGGGACCTACGAGCAGTACTTC.

The chain is built from TRBV2 and TRBJ2-1; TRBD2 matches 11 bases. J lost 5 bases, V lost 5 bases, and 2 bases had no gene match. The germline V gene has CDR1 SNHLY and CDR2 FYNNEI. The CDR3 spans 14 residues. CDR3 nucleotides: TGTGCCAGCAGTACTAGCGGGGGAAACAATGAGCAGTTCTTC. It translates to CASSTSGGNNEQFF.

This rearrangement joins TRBV7-9 to TRBJ1-6, with a tentative D call TRBD1 (6 bases). Trimming removed 5 bases at V and 10 bases at J, with 21 bases between. The CDR3 consists of 16 residues. CDR1 is SEHNR and CDR2 is FQNEAQ in the germline V gene (reference sequence). The CDR3 sequence: CASSLRTGKRGSPLHF. In nucleotides, the CDR3 is TGTGCCAGCAGCCTAAGAACAGGGAAGCGAGGATCACCCCTCCACTTT.

This clone showed up just once. The chain combines TRBV4-2 with TRBJ1-5, with D perhaps TRBD1 (5 bases). V was trimmed by 0 bases and J by 0 bases, leaving 12 bases between them. CDR1 LGHNA and CDR2 YNFKEQ come from the germline V gene. The CDR3 runs to 17 residues. DNA for the CDR3: TGTGCCAGCAGCCAAGATCACGGGCAGGGTAGCAATCAGCCCCAGCATTTT. Protein: CASSQDHGQGSNQPQHF.

The V and J genes are TRBV5-1 and TRBJ2-1, with 10 nucleotides matching TRBD2. V lost 0 bases to trimming and J lost 3 bases; unmatched junction nucleotides: 3. This CDR3 is built from 16 residues. The germline gives CDR1 SGHRS, CDR2 YFSETQ. The CDR3 protein is CASSLASGGDYNEQFF. In nucleotides, the CDR3 is TGCGCCAGCAGCTTGGCTAGCGGGGGAGACTACAATGAGCAGTTCTTC. The full variable domain, completed using reference TRBV5-1 and TRBJ2-1, is KAGVTQTPRYLIKTRGQQVTLSCSPISGHRSVSWYQQTPGQGLQFLFEYFSETQRNKGNFPGRFSGRQFSNSRSEMNVSTLELGDSALYLCASSLASGGDYNEQFFGPGTRLTVL.

CDR3 sequence: CASSPFLNTEAFF. CDR3 DNA: TGTGCCAGCAGCCCGTTTCTAAACACTGAAGCTTTCTTT. The chain recombines TRBV11-2 with TRBJ1-1; D gene ambiguous. Trimming pared 5 bases from V and 2 bases from J, leaving 9 bases between. Germline V CDR1 and CDR2: SGHAT, FQNNGV. CDR3 length equals 13 residues.

The gene calls are TRBV7-3 and TRBJ1-2; 8 bases are shared with TRBD1. The CDR3 spans 14 residues. V trimming: 6 bases; J trimming: 4 bases; junction bases outside the gene matches: 7. Germline values: CDR1 SGHTA, CDR2 FQGTGA. DNA of the CDR3: TGTGCCAGCAGTCCGGGACAGGAAAGCTATGGCTACACCTTC. It is translated as CASSPGQESYGYTF.

Notes on this clone: Germline and junction disagree at one end, which may indicate a read error. V is TRBV5-4 and J is TRBJ1-3; 9 bases are shared with TRBD1. The CDR3 runs 14 residues. The germline V gene has CDR1 SGHNT and CDR2 YYREEE (reference sequence). CDR3 DNA: TGTGCCAGCAGTTTGGACAGGGGTGGAAACACCATATATTTT. Translating gives CASSLDRGGNTIYF.

The chain is built from TRBV27 and TRBJ1-1; D possibly corresponds to TRBD1 (5 bases). This CDR3 spans 13 amino acids. V lost 0 bases and J lost 10, with 12 bases in between. CDR1 and CDR2 from the germline V gene are MNHEY and SMNVEV (reference sequence). The CDR3 loop is CASSLSNSGGAFF. CDR3 nucleotides: TGTGCCAGCAGTTTATCGAACTCGGGGGGAGCTTTCTTT.

The gene calls are TRBV4-2 and TRBJ2-3; TRBD2 matches 13 bases. Germline assignment: CDR1 LGHNA and CDR2 YNFKEQ. The CDR3 is made up of 19 amino acids. V lost 4 bases, J lost 0 bases, and 10 bases stayed unmatched. The DNA of the CDR3 is TGTGCCAGCAGCCGACAACCGGGACTAGCGGGAACCAGCACAGATACGCAGTATTTT. Translation gives CASSRQPGLAGTSTDTQYF.

This rearrangement joins TRBV19 to TRBJ2-3; a possible D gene is TRBD2 (6 bases). The CDR3 consists of 16 residues. V gave up 2 bases and J gave up 2 bases, with 14 bases separating them. The germline V gene has CDR1 LNHDA and CDR2 SQIVND (reference sequence). The CDR3 loop reads CASSIKVAGLTDTQYF. CDR3 in DNA: TGTGCCAGTAGTATAAAGGTTGCGGGACTCACAGATACGCAGTATTTT.

This clone was picked up one time. The rearrangement uses TRBV9 and TRBJ1-2; unclear D gene. This CDR3 has 17 residues. The V gene lost 7 bases and the J gene lost 0 bases, with 22 bases spanning the gap. CDR1 is SGDLS and CDR2 is YYNGEE in the germline V gene. The CDR3 protein is CASGDPNPSLANYGYTF. CDR3 DNA: TGTGCCAGCGGCGACCCTAACCCCTCCTTAGCTAACTATGGCTACACCTTC.

The V call is TRBV3-1 (or the pseudogene TRBV3-2), the J call TRBJ2-7; D perhaps matches TRBD2 (6 bases). In germline, CDR1 is LGHDT, CDR2 YNNKEL (reference sequence). V lost 0 bases and J 12 bases, leaving 12 bases between the germline ends. This CDR3 contains 12 residues. CDR3 sequence reads: CASSQDSGRWYF. The CDR3 nucleotides are TGTGCCAGCAGCCAAGATAGCGGACGTTGGTACTTC.

This sequence joins TRBV10-3 and TRBJ1-1; possible D gene TRBD1, 5 bases. Trimming took off 0 bases at V and 1 base at J, with 12 bases between the two ends. CDR3 size: 16 residues. The germline V gene has CDR1 ENHRY and CDR2 SYGVKD. This CDR3 is CAISESGQGGNTEAFF. CDR3 in DNA: TGTGCCATCAGTGAGTCAGGGCAGGGAGGGAACACTGAAGCTTTCTTT.

This sequence joins TRBV7-2 and TRBJ2-7; D remains unclear. Trimming removed 0 bases at V and 0 bases at J, with 9 bases between. Germline CDR1 reads SGHTA; CDR2 reads FQGNSA. This CDR3 is built from 15 residues. In nucleotides, the CDR3 is TGTGCCAGCAGCTTAGCGGGCCGCAGCTCCTACGAGCAGTACTTC. Translated: CASSLAGRSSYEQYF.

The chain links TRBV15 to TRBJ1-4; D is uncertain. V was shortened by 1 base and J by 8 bases, with 14 bases between the two germline ends. Looked up from germline, CDR1 is LNHNV and CDR2 is YYDKDF (reference sequence). The CDR3 contains 15 residues. Here the CDR3 reads CATSRVRPGREKLFF. The CDR3 DNA reads TGTGCCACCAGCAGAGTTCGCCCTGGCCGCGAAAAACTGTTTTTT. The variable domain in full, completed from reference TRBV15 and TRBJ1-4, reads DAMVIQNPRYQVTQFGKPVTLSCSQTLNHNVMYWYQQKSSQAPKLLFHYYDKDFNNEADTPDNFQSRRPNTSFCFLDIRSPGLGDTAMYLCATSRVRPGREKLFFGSGTQLSVL.

The gene calls are TRBV12-3 or TRBV12-4 and TRBJ2-2; no definite D call. Trimming removed 3 bases at V and 2 bases at J, with 4 bases between. This CDR3 is built from 13 residues. The CDR3 is CASSFRNTGELFF. CDR3 DNA sequence: TGTGCCAGCAGTTTCAGAAACACCGGGGAGCTGTTTTTT.